Following are 7 T cell receptor beta chains from one sample sequenced in a study of graft-versus-host responses after intestinal transplantation. Method: immunoSEQ multiplex PCR; TCRdb's copy keeps in-frame clones and lacks some. The sample consists of about 82,000 clones, around 91% of them appearing once. These receptors' targets are unknown. This specimen was unstimulated CD4+ T cells sorted from spleen or lymph node cells, taken before intestinal transplant. The receptors were gathered from a human donor who received an intestinal transplant.

This chain uses TRBV7-5 with TRBJ2-5; the table's D gene call, TRBD1, was not cross checked with the DNA. TRBV7-5 is a pseudogene segment. This CDR3 comprises 16 residues. The CDR3 region is CVRSSPSSGSQETQYF. CDR3 nucleotides: TGTGTCAGAAGCTCCCCGTCATCAGGATCCCAAGAGACCCAGTACTTC.

This rearrangement joins TRBV27 to TRBJ2-3; 13 bases are a match to TRBD2. This CDR3 is 20 amino acids long. CDR1 and CDR2 (germline): MNHEY, SMNVEV (reference sequence). V lost 5 bases and J lost 1; bases outside the gene matches: 15. As DNA, the CDR3 is TGTGCCAGCAGTCGACGACCCTCTCCCGGACTAGCGGGGGGCACAGATACGCAGTATTTT. Translated: CASSRRPSPGLAGGTDTQYF.

This chain's CDR3 is CASMAGTSTDTQYF. The CDR3 DNA reads TGCGCCAGCATGGCGGGGACTAGCACAGATACGCAGTATTTT. The chain joins TRBV5-1 to TRBJ2-3; possibly TRBD2 for D (6 bases). Per the germline V gene, CDR1 is SGHRS and CDR2 is YFSETQ. The ends were cut back, 6 bases at V and 0 bases at J, with 11 bases in the middle. CDR3 length equals 14 residues.

The chain combines TRBV7-9 with TRBJ2-1, with TRBD1 identical over 7 bases. This CDR3 has 15 amino acids. Trimming cost V 5 bases and J 9 bases; bases outside gene matches: 13. Germline values: CDR1 SEHNR, CDR2 FQNEAQ (reference sequence). The chain's CDR3 is CASSPTTGPNTEQFF. CDR3 bases: TGTGCCAGCAGCCCGACGACAGGGCCGAACACTGAGCAGTTCTTC.

This clone was recorded once. The chain has TRBV9 and TRBJ1-3, with a tentative D call TRBD1 (5 bases). Germline V gives CDR1 SGDLS, CDR2 YYNGEE. Trimming removed 3 bases at V and 0 bases at J, with 19 bases between. The CDR3 has 18 residues. As DNA, the CDR3 is TGTGCCAGCAGCGCCATCGGGCAGGGCAGGAACTCTGGAAACACCATATATTTT. Residues: CASSAIGQGRNSGNTIYF.

The J gene is TRBJ1-5, the V gene TRBV5-1, with TRBD1 as a possible D gene (5 bases). Germline V CDR1 and CDR2: SGHRS, YFSETQ. This CDR3 comprises 15 residues. With 3 bases removed from V and 5 bases from J, the gap between germline ends came to 15 bases. The CDR3 DNA is TGCGCCAGCAGCTACGGGACGGGAGGTGATCAGCCCCAGCATTTT. The encoded protein is CASSYGTGGDQPQHF.

The chain has TRBV6-6 and TRBJ1-5, with D possibly TRBD1 on 5 matching bases. Germline-derived CDR1 and CDR2 are MNHNY and SVGAGI (reference sequence). V lost 5 bases and J 10 bases, leaving 15 bases between the germline ends. The CDR3 has 13 amino acids. The CDR3 loop is CASSPASGGPQHF. The CDR3 DNA reads as TGTGCCAGCAGTCCCGCGTCGGGGGGACCCCAGCATTTT.